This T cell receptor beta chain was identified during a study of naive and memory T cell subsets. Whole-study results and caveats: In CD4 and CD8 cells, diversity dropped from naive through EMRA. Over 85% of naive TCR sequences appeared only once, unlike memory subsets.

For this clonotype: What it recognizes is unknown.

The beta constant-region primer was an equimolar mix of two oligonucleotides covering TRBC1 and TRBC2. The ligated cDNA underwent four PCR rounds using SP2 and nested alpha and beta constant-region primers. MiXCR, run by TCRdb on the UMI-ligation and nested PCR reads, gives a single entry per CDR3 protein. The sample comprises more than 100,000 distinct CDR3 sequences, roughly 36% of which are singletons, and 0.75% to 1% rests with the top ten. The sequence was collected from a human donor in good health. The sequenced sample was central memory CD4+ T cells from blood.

CDR3 in amino acids: CASSSFSTDPTDTQYF. CDR3 nucleotides: TGTGCCAGCAGTTCTTTCTCAACAGACCCGACAGATACGCAGTATTTT. The J gene is TRBJ2-3, the V gene TRBV6-5; D is unclear. Germline assignment: CDR1 MNHEY and CDR2 SVGAGI. The germline V and J ends were trimmed by 4 bases and 3 bases, with 17 bases remaining between them. This CDR3 is 16 amino acids long.